The 7 T cell receptor beta chains listed next were all sequenced from one sample in a study of identifying expanded T cells in peripheral blood. Sequenced by immunoSEQ multiplex PCR; TCRdb stores in-frame clones only, minus some. The sample has about 94,000 clones; roughly 86% are singletons. Input material: blood. Receptors originate from a person aged 18 to 70 in good health.

The chain joins TRBV10-3 to TRBJ2-7, with 8 bases lining up with TRBD2. The germline V gene has CDR1 ENHRY and CDR2 SYGVKD. The V segment lost 4 bases and the J segment 2 bases; nucleotides outside the gene matches: 4. The CDR3 is 14 amino acids. The CDR3 nucleotides read TGTGCCATCAGTGCGGGGGGGGCCCCCTACGAGCAGTACTTC. This codes for CAISAGGAPYEQYF.

The chain links TRBV6-5 to TRBJ2-7; 7 nucleotides match TRBD1. The CDR3 runs 13 residues. Per the germline V gene, CDR1 is MNHEY and CDR2 is SVGAGI. The trim removed 6 bases at V and 6 bases at J, leaving 8 bases unmatched. CDR3 amino acids: CASSLGTAPEQYF. The CDR3 nucleotides read TGTGCCAGCAGCCTAGGGACAGCGCCCGAGCAGTACTTC.

The rearrangement links TRBV27 to TRBJ2-1; possible D gene TRBD2, 5 bases. CDR3 length equals 14 residues. Germline V CDR1 and CDR2: MNHEY, SMNVEV (reference sequence). The V gene lost 6 bases and the J gene lost 3 bases, with 12 bases spanning the gap. For the CDR3, the DNA is TGTGCCAGCAGGCGCAACCGGGACTACAATGAGCAGTTCTTC. Amino acids: CASRRNRDYNEQFF.

The CDR3 nucleotides are TGTGCCAGCAGTGGACAGGGAGCGGCGACCCAGTACTTC. Translating it yields CASSGQGAATQYF. This chain links TRBV27 with TRBJ2-5; the match to TRBD1 covers 8 bases. The CDR3 runs to 13 residues. Trimming took 5 bases from V and 7 from J; bases not matched to a gene: 6. Germline V gene lookup returns CDR1 MNHEY and CDR2 SMNVEV (reference sequence).

The chain links TRBV6-6 to TRBJ1-2, with 7 bases aligning to TRBD1. V dropped 7 bases and J dropped 4; count of bases not matched to a gene: 9. This CDR3 spans 14 amino acids. Germline CDR1 is MNHNY and CDR2 is SVGAGI (reference sequence). The CDR3 coding sequence is TGTGCCAGCACAAACCAACAGGGGACCTATGGCTACACCTTC. As protein: CASTNQQGTYGYTF.

V usage is TRBV30 and J usage is TRBJ1-1; no clear D. With 7 bases removed from V and 0 bases from J, the gap between germline ends came to 6 bases. The V gene's germline CDR1 is GTSNPN and CDR2 SVGIG (reference sequence). The CDR3 extends over 11 amino acids. This CDR3 reads CAFRMNTEAFF. The CDR3 DNA reads as TGTGCCTTCAGAATGAACACTGAAGCTTTCTTT.

The V call is TRBV2, the J call TRBJ1-1; 9 bases match TRBD1. This CDR3 contains 16 residues. CDR1 and CDR2 (germline): SNHLY, FYNNEI. J lost 6 bases, V lost 5 bases, and 13 bases had no gene match. CDR3 DNA sequence: TGTGCCAGCAGTCCCCCGGGACAGGGAACTGGCGCTGAAGCTTTCTTT. Its translation is CASSPPGQGTGAEAFF.